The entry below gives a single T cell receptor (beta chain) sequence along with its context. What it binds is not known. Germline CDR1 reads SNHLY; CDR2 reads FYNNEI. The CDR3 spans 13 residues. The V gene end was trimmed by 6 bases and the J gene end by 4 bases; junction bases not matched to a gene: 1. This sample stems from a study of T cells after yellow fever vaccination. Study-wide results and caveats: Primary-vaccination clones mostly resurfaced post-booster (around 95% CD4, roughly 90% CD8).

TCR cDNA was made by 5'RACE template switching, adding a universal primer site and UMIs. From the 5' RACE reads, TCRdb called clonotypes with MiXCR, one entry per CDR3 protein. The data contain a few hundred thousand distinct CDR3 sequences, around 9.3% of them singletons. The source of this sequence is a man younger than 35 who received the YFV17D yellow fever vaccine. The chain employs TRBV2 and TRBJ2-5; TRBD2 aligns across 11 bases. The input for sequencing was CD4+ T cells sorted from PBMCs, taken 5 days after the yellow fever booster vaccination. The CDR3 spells CASSGTSGETQYF. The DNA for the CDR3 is TGTGCCAGCAGCGGGACTAGCGGAGAGACCCAGTACTTC.